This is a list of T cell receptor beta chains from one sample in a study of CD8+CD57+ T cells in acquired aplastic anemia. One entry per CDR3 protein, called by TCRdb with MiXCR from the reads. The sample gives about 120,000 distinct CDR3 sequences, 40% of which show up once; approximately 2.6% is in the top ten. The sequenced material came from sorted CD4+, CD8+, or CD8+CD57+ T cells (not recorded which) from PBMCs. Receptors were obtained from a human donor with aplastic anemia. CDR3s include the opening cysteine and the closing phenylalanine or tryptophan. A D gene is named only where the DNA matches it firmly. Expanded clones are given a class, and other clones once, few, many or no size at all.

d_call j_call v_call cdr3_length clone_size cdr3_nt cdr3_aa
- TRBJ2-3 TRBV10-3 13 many TGTGCCATCAGAGGTCAGGGCACAGATACGCAGTATTTT CAIRGQGTDTQYF
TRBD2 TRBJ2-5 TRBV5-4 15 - TGTGCCAGCAGCTCCCCCGGGACTAGTGATGAGACCCAGTACTTC CASSSPGTSDETQYF
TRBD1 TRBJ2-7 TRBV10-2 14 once TGCGCCAGCAGTGAGTCGACAGGGGTCTACGAGCAGTACTTC CASSESTGVYEQYF
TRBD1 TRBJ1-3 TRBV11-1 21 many TGTGCCAGCAGCTTACGAGCTTCGGGACAGGGCCCGTCCACCACTGGAAACACCATATATTTT CASSLRASGQGPSTTGNTIYF
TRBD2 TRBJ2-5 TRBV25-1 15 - TGTGCCAGCAGTGAGAGGACGGGCAGGGAGGGGACCCAGTACTTC CASSERTGREGTQYF
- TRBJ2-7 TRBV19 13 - TGTGCCGGTAGGGGGAGGAGCTCCTACGAGCAGTACTTC CAGRGRSSYEQYF
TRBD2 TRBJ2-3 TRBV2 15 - TGTGCCAGCAGTGATTTAGCGGGGGGGTCGAATGAGCAGTATTTT CASSDLAGGSNEQYF
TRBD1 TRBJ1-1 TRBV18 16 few TGTGCCAGCTCACCACCGTTTGACAGGGGCAGGGCTGAAGCTTTCTTT CASSPPFDRGRAEAFF
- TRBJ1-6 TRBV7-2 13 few TGTGCCAGCAGCAGACCTGGGAATTCACCCCTCCACTTT CASSRPGNSPLHF
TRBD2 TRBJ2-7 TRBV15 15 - TGTGCCACCAGCAGTGAAGCGGGGCAGCTCTACGAGCAGTACTTC CATSSEAGQLYEQYF
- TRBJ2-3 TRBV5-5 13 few TGTGCCAGCAGCTTGGAGGGACACCCTTCGGGGCTCTTT CASSLEGHPSGLF
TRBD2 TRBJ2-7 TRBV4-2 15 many TGTGCCAGCAGCCAAGAACGGGGGGAGGCCTACGAGCAGTACTTC CASSQERGEAYEQYF
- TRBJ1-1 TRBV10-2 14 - TGCGCCAGCAGTGAGTCGACAGTGAACACTGAAGCTTTCTTT CASSESTVNTEAFF
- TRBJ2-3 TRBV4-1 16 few TGCGCCAGCAGCCAAGATACCACTTCCAGCACAGATACGCAGTATTTT CASSQDTTSSTDTQYF
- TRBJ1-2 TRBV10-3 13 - TGTGCCAGCAGTCCACGTTGGGTGGGTGGCTACACCTTC CASSPRWVGGYTF
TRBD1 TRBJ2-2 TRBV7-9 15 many TGTGCCAGCAGCGTAACGACAGGGGGCCCCGGGGAGCTGTTTTTT CASSVTTGGPGELFF
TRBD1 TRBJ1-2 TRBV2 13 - TGTGCCAGCAGTGATGGGACAGAGTATGGCTACACCTTC CASSDGTEYGYTF
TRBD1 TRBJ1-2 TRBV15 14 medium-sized TGTGCCACCAGCAGAATAACAGGGGCGTGGGGCTACACCTTC CATSRITGAWGYTF
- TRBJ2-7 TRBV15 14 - TGTGCCACCAGCAGTGCAGGTACAGCCTACGAGCAGTACTTC CATSSAGTAYEQYF
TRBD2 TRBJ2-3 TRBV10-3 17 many TGTGCCATCAGTGGACTAGCGGGGGGTGTTAGTACAGATACGCAGTATTTT CAISGLAGGVSTDTQYF
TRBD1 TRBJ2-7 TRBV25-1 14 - TGTGCCAGCAGCACCGGGACAGGGGTCTACGAGCAGTACTTC CASSTGTGVYEQYF
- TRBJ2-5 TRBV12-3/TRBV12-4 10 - TGTGCCAGCAGTTTAGCGGCTCAGTACTTC CASSLAAQYF
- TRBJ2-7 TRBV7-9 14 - TGTGCCACGGCTCCGGGACACCGGCCGAACGAGCAGTACTTC CATAPGHRPNEQYF
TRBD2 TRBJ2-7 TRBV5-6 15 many TGTGCCAGCAGCCCGGGAGGTAGATACCCCCTCGAGCAGTACTTC CASSPGGRYPLEQYF
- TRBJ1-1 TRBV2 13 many TGTGCCAGCAGTGAAGACAGGGACATTGAAGCTTTCTTT CASSEDRDIEAFF
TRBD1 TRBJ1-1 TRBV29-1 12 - TGCAGCGTGGGACAGGCGAACGCTGAAGCTTTCTTT CSVGQANAEAFF
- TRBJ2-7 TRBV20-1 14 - TGCAGTGCTAGAAGGACGGGAAGCTCCTACGAGCAGTACTTC CSARRTGSSYEQYF
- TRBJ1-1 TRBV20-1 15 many TGCAGTGCGTCAACCCCATGGGGGCAGGGGACTGAAGCTTTCTTT CSASTPWGQGTEAFF
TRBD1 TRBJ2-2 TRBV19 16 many TGTGCCAGTAGCCCACAGGGGCTGGAGAACACCGGGGAGCTGTTTTTT CASSPQGLENTGELFF
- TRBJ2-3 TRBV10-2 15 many TGCGCCAGCAGTGACCCGACTAGTCCTAAGGAAACGCAGTATTTT CASSDPTSPKETQYF
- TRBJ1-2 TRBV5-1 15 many TGCGCCAGCAGCTTGGCCCAGGGACAAAACTATGGCTACACCTTC CASSLAQGQNYGYTF
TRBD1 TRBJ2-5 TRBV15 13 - TGTGCCACCGAGGACAGGGAGAGGGAGACCCAGTACTTC CATEDRERETQYF
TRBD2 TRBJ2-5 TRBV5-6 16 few TGTGCCAGCAGCTTTTTGCTAGCGGGGTGGCAAGAGACCCAGTGCTTC CASSFLLAGWQETQCF
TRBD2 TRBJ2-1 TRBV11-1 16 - TGTGCCAGCAGCTTAGCTAGCGGGGTTACCTACAATGAGCAGTTCTTC CASSLASGVTYNEQFF
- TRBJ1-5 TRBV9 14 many TGTGCCAGCAGCGTAGGCTTTAGCAATCAGCCCCAGCATTTT CASSVGFSNQPQHF
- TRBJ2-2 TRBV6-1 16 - TGTGCCAGCAGTGCCGGGACTCAACTTAACACCGGGGAGCTGTTTTTT CASSAGTQLNTGELFF
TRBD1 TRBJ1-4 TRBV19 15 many TGTGCCAGTAGCACACAGGGGTTGTCTAATGAAAAACTGTTTTTT CASSTQGLSNEKLFF
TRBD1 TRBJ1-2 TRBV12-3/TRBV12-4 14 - TGTGCCAGCTCGCCGACAGGGGTAAACTATGGCTACACCTTC CASSPTGVNYGYTF
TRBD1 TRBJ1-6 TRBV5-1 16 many TGCGCCAGCAGCTTCTCTGACAGGGGTGATAATTCACCCCTCCACTTT CASSFSDRGDNSPLHF
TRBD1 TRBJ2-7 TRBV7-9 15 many TGTGCCAGCAGCTTAGTCGGGACAGGTTTTTACGAGCAGTACTTC CASSLVGTGFYEQYF
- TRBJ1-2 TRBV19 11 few TGTGCCAGTAATAGGGGGGGGGGCTACACCTTC CASNRGGGYTF
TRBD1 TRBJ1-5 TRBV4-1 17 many TGCGCCAGCAGCCTCCGACAGGGGGAATATAGCAATCAGCCCCAGCATTTT CASSLRQGEYSNQPQHF
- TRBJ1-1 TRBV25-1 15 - TGTGCCAGCAGTGAACCTGGGACGGCCAACACTGAAGCTTTCTTT CASSEPGTANTEAFF